This T cell receptor beta chain was sequenced in a study of PD-L1 blockade in urothelial cancer. Trimming removed 5 bases at V and 7 bases at J, with 9 bases between. This CDR3 comprises 10 residues. Germline-derived CDR1 and CDR2 are DFQATT and SNEGSKA (reference sequence). The time point here: pretreatment peripheral blood. Sequencing used immunoSEQ multiplex PCR; TCRdb keeps in-frame clones, though not all of them. In the table there are 100,000 to 150,000 clones, 65% to 85% of which are singletons. This sequence was found in a man over 45 with urothelial cancer. The rearrangement joins TRBV20-1 to TRBJ2-7; TRBD2 is a possible D gene (5 bases). The material sequenced was PBMCs, taken around atezolizumab (anti-PD-L1) treatment. CDR3 sequence: CSARLTEQYF. In DNA, the CDR3 is TGCAGTGCTCGACTAACTGAGCAGTACTTC.